This T cell receptor beta chain was sequenced for a study of T-cell reconstitution after alpha-beta-depleted transplantation in children (dated by TCRdb to the mid-2010s). Notes on the research overall: T-cell immune reconstitution after TCRalphabeta/CD19-depleted allogeneic hematopoietic cell transplantation in children was quantitatively tracked in the study by means of TCR repertoire profiling.

According to the germline V gene, CDR1 reads SGHVS and CDR2 reads FNYEAQ. V is pared back by 5 bases and J by 3 bases, with 8 bases lying between the germline termini. The CDR3, from cysteine to phenylalanine, totals 13 residues. Just the 39-base CDR3 DNA is kept, in frame starting at base 1. Note on this clonotype: Its binding antigen is unknown. No clone much larger than this one lies a single base away; base qualities are absent.

The sample's treatment or condition label is to be understood as: allogeneic hematopoietic cell transplantation with graft depleted of TCRalphabeta T cells and CD19 B cells. The transplant recipients were children given TCRalphabeta/CD19-depleted allogeneic hematopoietic cell grafts. Library preparation used PCR. Sequencing took place on an Illumina HiSeq 2500. TCR libraries were prepared with molecular barcoding, using unique molecular identifiers to normalize TCRbeta repertoire quantification. TCRdb redid the processing of the public reads, applying fastp at Q25 and MiXCR, and retained in-frame beta chains. Entries are consolidated by CDR3 protein sequence, retaining the most common genes and DNA. This sample is represented by about 580,000 distinct CDR3 sequences; 25% to 30% of them were singletons. Of the sample, approximately 39% falls within the top ten clones. Here is what the overall study found, with its caveats: In some patients, the high TCRbeta diversity seen at day 60 was put down to recipient T cells and intrathymic progenitors that had survived conditioning. Over subsequent months, a decline in hyperexpanded clone frequencies was noted, and after one year, T-cell counts and TCRbeta diversity were mostly ascribed to newly produced T cells. About two months after transplant, the apparently early recovery of alphabetaT-cell counts reportedly depended on just several hundred clones that had expanded rapidly and came from non-depleted graft cells.

The clonotype comes from a boy under two years old with Wiskott-Aldrich syndrome, due to receive a stem cell transplant. The specimen comprised PBMCs, sampled before TCRalphabeta/CD19-depleted stem cell transplant. This chain joins TRBV7-6 to TRBJ1-5; the D gene assignment is ambiguous. The CDR3 region reads CASSTTDNQPQHF. Here is the DNA: TGTGCCAGCAGCACCACTGACAATCAGCCCCAGCATTTT.